The 24 T cell receptor beta chains listed next were all sequenced from one sample in a study of CD8+CD57+ T cells in acquired aplastic anemia. For CDR3 and TCR beta VDJ profiling, genomic DNA was the template used. TCRdb re-called the reads through MiXCR, storing one row per CDR3 protein. The table lists 75,000 to 90,000 distinct CDR3 sequences, over 35% of them singletons. The sample comprised sorted CD4+, CD8+, or CD8+CD57+ T cells (not recorded which) from PBMCs. The source of these receptors is a human donor in good health, serving as a control.

The chain uses TRBV28 and TRBJ1-6, with D possibly being TRBD1 (6 bases). This CDR3 contains 14 residues. The germline V gene encodes CDR1 MDHEN and CDR2 SYDVKM. V shed 6 bases and J shed 8 bases, with 14 bases lying between them. In DNA form, the CDR3 reads TGTGCCAGCAGCTACAGGGTTCCTCATTCACCCCTCCACTTT. As protein: CASSYRVPHSPLHF.

Many counts were recorded for this clonotype. The genes are TRBV4-1 and TRBJ2-7; 7 positions match TRBD1. After removal of 0 bases from V and 0 bases from J, the junction contained 5 bases not matched to a gene. CDR1 and CDR2 from the germline V gene are MGHRA and YSYEKL. This CDR3 region has 16 residues. CDR3 in amino acids: CASSQDPPGGSYEQYF. CDR3 bases: TGCGCCAGCAGCCAAGATCCCCCAGGGGGCTCCTACGAGCAGTACTTC.

As regards this clonotype: This clone may be a read error of a much larger clone one base away. This chain uses TRBV5-1 with TRBJ1-2; no definite D call. The germline V gene encodes CDR1 SGHRS and CDR2 YFSETQ. The CDR3 is 12 residues long. This CDR3 is CAGSLEGNGYTF. As DNA, the CDR3 is TGCGCCGGCAGCTTGGAGGGCAATGGCTACACCTTC. Together with reference TRBV5-1 and TRBJ1-2, the CDR3 gives the full variable domain: KAGVTQTPRYLIKTRGQQVTLSCSPISGHRSVSWYQQTPGQGLQFLFEYFSETQRNKGNFPGRFSGRQFSNSRSEMNVSTLELGDSALYLCAGSLEGNGYTFGSGTRLTVV.

V usage is TRBV9 and J usage is TRBJ2-7; D is perhaps TRBD1 (7 bases). The CDR3 runs to 15 residues. CDR1 is SGDLS and CDR2 is YYNGEE in the germline V gene. The V end was cut by 4 bases, the J end by 4 bases, with 18 bases between. The CDR3 DNA sequence: TGTGCCAGCAGCCCGTCTAGCGCCAGGGGGTACGAGCAGTACTTC. It is translated as CASSPSSARGYEQYF.

This clonotype was counted many times. The chain combines TRBV5-1 with TRBJ2-7, with TRBD1 as a possible D gene (6 bases). This CDR3 contains 15 residues. Germline-derived CDR1 and CDR2 are SGHRS and YFSETQ. The V end lost 5 bases, the J end lost 7 bases, and 22 bases lay between the germline ends. CDR3 sequence reads: CASRASGTPPREQYF. The DNA for the CDR3 is TGCGCCAGCAGGGCTTCCGGGACACCCCCTAGGGAGCAGTACTTC.

V gene TRBV2 combines with J gene TRBJ1-2; 10 bases match TRBD1. CDR1 and CDR2 from the germline V gene are SNHLY and FYNNEI. The CDR3 totals 14 residues. V trimming: 6 bases; J trimming: 8 bases; junction bases outside the gene matches: 9. The CDR3 region has the DNA TGTGCCAGCAGCGTTCCGGGACAGGGGTTCGGCTACACCTTC. This translates into CASSVPGQGFGYTF.

CDR3 bases: TGTGCCACCAGCAGCGACCAGGGGGGGCGAGGAGATACGCAGTATTTT. Protein: CATSSDQGGRGDTQYF. V is TRBV15 and J is TRBJ2-3, with D perhaps given as TRBD1 or TRBD2 (7 bases each). Germline-derived CDR1 and CDR2 are LNHNV and YYDKDF (reference sequence). There are 16 residues in the CDR3. V was clipped by 3 bases and J by 5 bases, with 18 bases between them.

Concerning this clonotype: This clone may be a read error of a much larger clone one base away. Lacking the conserved final phenylalanine or tryptophan, this CDR3 likely reflects a read error. The chain uses TRBV12-3 or TRBV12-4 and TRBJ2-7, with D unclear. CDR3 size: 12 residues. Trimming removed 5 bases at V and 3 bases at J, with 8 bases between. CDR3 sequence reads: CASSVTHYEQYS. DNA of the CDR3: TGTGCCAGCAGTGTCACCCACTACGAGCAGTACTCC.

The rearrangement uses TRBV5-1 and TRBJ2-5; 12 nucleotides match TRBD1. The CDR3 contains 15 residues. Germline V gives CDR1 SGHRS, CDR2 YFSETQ. The V segment lost 4 bases and the J segment 5 bases; nucleotides outside the gene matches: 6. CDR3 loop: CASSDGTGGGETQYF. Written as DNA, the CDR3 is TGCGCCAGCAGCGATGGGACAGGGGGCGGCGAGACCCAGTACTTC.

V and J are TRBV20-1 and TRBJ2-7; 9 nucleotides agree with TRBD2. After removal of 3 bases from V and 3 bases from J, the junction contained 9 bases not matched to a gene. This CDR3 region has 15 residues. Germline CDR1 is DFQATT and CDR2 is SNEGSKA (reference sequence). The CDR3 protein is CSASAASGIGYEQYF. CDR3 coding DNA: TGCAGTGCTAGTGCGGCTAGCGGGATAGGCTACGAGCAGTACTTC.

This clonotype was seen at least ten times. This chain links TRBV7-9 with TRBJ2-5, with D possibly being TRBD1 or TRBD2 (5 bases each). CDR1 and CDR2 (germline): SEHNR, FQNEAQ (reference sequence). CDR3 size: 14 residues. Trimming removed 2 bases from V and 1 base from J, with 8 bases in between. The CDR3 protein is CASSLPGAQETQYF. Written as DNA, the CDR3 is TGTGCCAGCAGCTTACCCGGGGCCCAAGAGACCCAGTACTTC.

The chain has TRBV5-1 and TRBJ2-5; TRBD2 aligns across 13 bases. With V trimmed by 3 bases and J by 1 base, 9 bases remained unmatched. Germline V gene data show CDR1 as SGHRS and CDR2 as YFSETQ. The CDR3 runs 18 residues. The CDR3 region has the DNA TGCGCCAGCAGCTCACCGGGACTAGCGGGGTCCCCCCAAGAGACCCAGTACTTC. Amino acid sequence: CASSSPGLAGSPQETQYF. The full variable domain, with the rest looked up from reference TRBV5-1 and TRBJ2-5, is KAGVTQTPRYLIKTRGQQVTLSCSPISGHRSVSWYQQTPGQGLQFLFEYFSETQRNKGNFPGRFSGRQFSNSRSEMNVSTLELGDSALYLCASSSPGLAGSPQETQYFGPGTRLLVL.

Many counts were recorded for this clonotype. This chain links TRBV6-1 with TRBJ2-7; 10 nucleotides align to TRBD1. The CDR3 is 15 amino acids. CDR1 and CDR2 from the germline V gene are MNHNS and SASEGT. Trimming took 6 bases from V and 4 from J; bases not matched to a gene: 9. The CDR3 loop is CASRAGTGVVYEQYF. For the CDR3, the DNA is TGTGCCAGCAGGGCCGGGACAGGGGTGGTATACGAGCAGTACTTC.

This clonotype came up many times. The J gene is TRBJ2-5, the V gene TRBV7-8; 10 bases are shared with TRBD2. This CDR3 comprises 15 residues. J gave up 2 bases and V 4 bases, and 4 bases lay outside the gene matches. Germline CDR1 reads SGHVS; CDR2 reads FQNEAQ. This chain's CDR3 is CASSSGTSVQETQYF. CDR3 DNA sequence: TGTGCCAGCAGCTCCGGGACTAGCGTACAAGAGACCCAGTACTTC.

The table lists this clonotype with a few counts. The chain employs TRBV30 and TRBJ1-5, with 9 bases that match TRBD1. V shed 0 bases and J 4 bases; nucleotides not matched to a gene: 1. The germline V gene has CDR1 GTSNPN and CDR2 SVGIG (reference sequence). The CDR3 runs 14 residues. The CDR3 DNA reads TGTGCCTGGAGTGTGGGACAGGGAAATCAGCCCCAGCATTTT. It translates to CAWSVGQGNQPQHF.

This rearrangement joins TRBV19 to TRBJ1-1, with unresolved D. With 4 bases removed from V and 0 bases from J, the gap between germline ends came to 9 bases. The CDR3 contains 14 residues. The germline CDR1 and CDR2 sequences are LNHDA and SQIVND (reference sequence). The CDR3 coding sequence is TGTGCCAGTAGTAAGGCAGGAATGAACACTGAAGCTTTCTTT. This encodes CASSKAGMNTEAFF.

The genes are TRBV24-1 and TRBJ2-1; 7 positions match TRBD1. With V trimmed by 1 base and J by 5 bases, 7 bases remained unmatched. This CDR3 is 16 amino acids long. Germline V gene sequence: CDR1 KGHDR, CDR2 SFDVKD. The CDR3 nucleotides are TGTGCCACCAGTGATTTAAAAGGGGGCCTTAACAATGAGCAGTTCTTC. Its translation: CATSDLKGGLNNEQFF.

The V gene is TRBV15, the J gene TRBJ2-3, with D possibly being TRBD2 (6 bases). Trimming removed 0 bases at V and 6 bases at J, with 16 bases between. The CDR3 consists of 16 residues. Germline lookup yields CDR1 LNHNV and CDR2 YYDKDF (reference sequence). This CDR3 is CATSRDRTGAGDTQYF. CDR3 DNA sequence: TGTGCCACCAGCAGAGATCGAACGGGAGCGGGTGATACGCAGTATTTT.

V is TRBV7-3 and J is TRBJ2-3, with 13 bases lining up with TRBD2. The CDR3 spans 19 residues. Germline lookup yields CDR1 SGHTA and CDR2 FQGTGA. V dropped 0 bases and J dropped 1; count of bases not matched to a gene: 7. In DNA form, the CDR3 reads TGTGCCAGCAGCTTAACTCTACTAGCGGGGGGGCTTGGCACAGATACGCAGTATTTT. It yields the protein CASSLTLLAGGLGTDTQYF.

This clonotype was seen at least ten times. The rearrangement uses TRBV9 and TRBJ2-7, with unresolved D. V was trimmed by 3 bases and J by 7 bases, leaving 14 bases between them. Germline V gives CDR1 SGDLS, CDR2 YYNGEE. This CDR3 has 13 amino acids. CDR3 in DNA: TGTGCCAGCAGCGGGTTAAAGGCCCAGGAGCAGTACTTC. This codes for CASSGLKAQEQYF.

This clonotype was recorded once. The rearrangement links TRBV9 to TRBJ1-2, with TRBD1 as a possible D gene (5 bases). The length of the CDR3 is 17 residues. Trimming removed 0 bases at V and 3 bases at J, with 18 bases between. Germline CDR1 and CDR2: SGDLS and YYNGEE. The CDR3 DNA follows: TGTGCCAGCAGCGTAGTGGGGGGATCCCCGTATTACTATGGCTACACCTTC. As protein: CASSVVGGSPYYYGYTF.

V is TRBV7-9 and J is TRBJ2-7; 9 bases agree with TRBD1. V dropped 3 bases and J dropped 6; count of bases not matched to a gene: 6. Germline values: CDR1 SEHNR, CDR2 FQNEAQ (reference sequence). The CDR3 totals 14 residues. In DNA, the CDR3 is TGTGCCAGCAGCTTCAGGGACAGGGTGGGCGAGCAGTACTTC. Encoded protein: CASSFRDRVGEQYF.

The chain joins TRBV5-5 to TRBJ2-1; TRBD1 matches at 7 bases. CDR1 and CDR2 from the germline V gene are SGHKS and YYEKEE (reference sequence). The CDR3 has 14 amino acids. With 0 bases clipped from V and 6 bases from J, the junction kept 3 bases outside the gene matches. CDR3 loop: CASSLVAGGNEQFF. DNA of the CDR3: TGTGCCAGCAGCTTGGTTGCAGGGGGCAATGAGCAGTTCTTC.

This clonotype has a count of ten or more. CDR3 in DNA: TGTGCCAGCAGCGTAGGGGGACAGGGGGCCCAAGAGACCCAGTACTTC. This sequence encodes CASSVGGQGAQETQYF. The V and J genes are TRBV9 and TRBJ2-5, with 12 positions matching TRBD1. Trimming cost V 0 bases and J 1 base; bases outside gene matches: 1. CDR3 size: 16 residues. Germline V gene lookup returns CDR1 SGDLS and CDR2 YYNGEE.